The sequence of this T cell receptor beta chain was determined in a study of CD8+ T cells in alopecia areata (dated by TCRdb to the late 2010s). Turning to the overall study: The treated patients took part in an open-label pilot trial in which moderate-to-severe alopecia areata was treated with oral tofacitinib at 5 to 10 mg twice daily. Tofacitinib was administered for 6 to 18 months, and 6 months of follow-up off drug were then conducted to assess delayed response and recurrence. For the treated patients, the SALT score, which quantifies what percentage of scalp surface area is affected, served as the measure of disease severity. The study used high-throughput TCRbeta sequencing to examine T cell clonal expansion in alopecia areata, in both the C3H/HeJ mouse model and human patients. In humans, TCRbeta sequencing was performed on scalp tissue and on sorted CD4+ and CD8+ peripheral blood T cells from healthy controls and from patients with patchy or totalis/universalis alopecia areata. Patients on tofacitinib were biopsied at baseline and after 4 and 24 weeks of treatment, and several of the patients also had a later scalp biopsy. Scalp clonality was compared across normal scalp (n=4), patchy alopecia areata scalp (n=8), and alopecia totalis/universalis scalp (n=8). The RNA source kit depended on sample type: the PAXgene miRNA kit for fixed scalp, the miRNeasy kit for PBMCs, and the RNeasy kit for mouse skin. TCRbeta CDR3 regions were amplified by immunoSEQ multiplex PCR with 35 Vbeta forward and 13 Jbeta reverse primers.

This clone was detected only a few times. Which antigen it targets is not known. Within one base of it there is no much larger clone, and no base qualities were kept. At the junction V is shortened by 0 bases and J by 6 bases, with 9 bases in between. The CDR3 holds 13 amino acids from the cysteine to the phenylalanine. Here the CDR3 DNA is all that survives: 39 bases in frame from base 1. As encoded in the germline V gene, CDR1 is SGDLS while CDR2 is YYNGEE. Library preparation used the immunoSEQ multiplex PCR assay. RNA was extracted from all samples and reverse transcribed into cDNA as template for TCR sequencing. First-strand cDNA was synthesized with SuperScript III using a 2:1 mix of oligo-dT and random hexamers. A synthetic immune receptor repertoire was used to gauge amplification bias, and whatever bias remained was removed computationally. On the authors' methods: After raw reads were preprocessed to remove errors, the CDR3 was defined following IMGT conventions as running from the conserved cysteine to phenylalanine. Clonality was computed by normalizing Shannon entropy by log2 of the number of productive unique TCRs and subtracting the result from 1. CD4 or CD8 identity of scalp clones was inferred by cross-referencing scalp TCRbeta sequences with sorted blood CD4 and CD8 repertoires. Imported from immuneACCESS, the table was reduced by TCRdb to in-frame sequences with V and J called. These copies leave out some clones; in studies compared against another copy, an unresolved V gene accounts for under half, and the cause of the remainder is not known. V, J and clone size derive from that table, while D and trimming were established from the DNA sequence. Across this sample there are some 120,000 clones, with about 59% seen only once. The ten largest make up 9% to 15% of the sample.

The intended sense of this specimen's time point label: roughly 26 weeks on oral tofacitinib. Interpreted using the paper, the treatment or condition label stands for: oral pan-JAK inhibitor, 5-10 mg twice daily. Lesional scalp punch biopsies and peripheral blood were obtained from alopecia areata patients. PBMCs were isolated by density centrifugation and stained for CD3, CD4 and CD8, and CD4+ and CD8+ T cells were sorted on a FACSAria. What the research found in general, with its limitations: Because the treated cohort was small and had just a single nonresponder, larger studies are needed to establish links between baseline CD8+ expansion and response. Many expanded lesional clones persisted in scalp and blood during tofacitinib treatment, which may partly explain relapse after stopping treatment. Shared TCR sequences between patients were less evident than in mice, which may be partly attributable to HLA diversity in the patient population. Scalp TCR repertoire analysis is complicated because resident alphabeta T cells in normal human skin are also sequenced, whereas mouse skin is dominated by gammadelta T cells. Tofacitinib significantly lowered scalp clonality and the number of expanded CD8+ clones among the top 100 scalp clones. Compared with normal scalp, lesional scalp, particularly in alopecia totalis/universalis, had higher clonality and more expanded CD8+ clones, which suggests antigenic drive.

This receptor was identified in a human donor with alopecia areata. Rearrangement joined TRBV9 to TRBJ1-1; there is no confident call for the D gene. The input for sequencing was CD8+ T cells sorted from blood, taken at week 24, from a patient treated with tofacitinib. In nucleotides, the sequence is TGTGCCAGCAGCGTAGAAAGACACTCTGAAGCTTTCTTT. Its product reads: CASSVERHSEAFF.